These 6 T cell receptor beta chains came from one sample sequenced in a study of pediatric ulcerative colitis (dated by TCRdb to between 2018 and 2021). The receptor library was made with the immunoSEQ multiplex PCR assay. In TCRdb, the immuneACCESS table is reduced to in-frame sequences with V and J assigned. These tables do not hold every clone; where another copy was compared, an unresolved V gene accounts for under half, and the others remain unexplained. The sample table shows around 34,000 clones, and roughly three quarters are seen once. Around 0.96% of the sample goes to the ten largest clones. During colonoscopy, one to two pinch biopsies were obtained from the rectum for research purposes. What was sequenced was gut tissue. These receptors originate from a boy aged 10-17 years with mild ulcerative colitis.

The chain carries TRBV18 and TRBJ2-2; D is uncertain. The CDR3 is 14 amino acids. The V end was cut by 6 bases, the J end by 7 bases, with 15 bases between. The germline CDR1 and CDR2 sequences are KGHSH and LQKENI. The DNA of the CDR3 is TGTGCCAGCTCCCCGCCGACCTGGGGCGGGGAGCTGTTTTTT. This sequence encodes CASSPPTWGGELFF.

This sequence joins TRBV2 and TRBJ2-1; perhaps D is TRBD1 or TRBD2 (5 bases each). There are 12 residues in the CDR3. With 4 bases removed from V and 8 bases from J, the gap between germline ends came to 9 bases. Looked up from germline, CDR1 is SNHLY and CDR2 is FYNNEI. This CDR3 reads CASSAGPDEQFF. The CDR3 DNA follows: TGTGCCAGCAGTGCGGGGCCAGATGAGCAGTTCTTC. Supplemented by reference TRBV2 and TRBJ2-1, the full variable domain reads EPEVTQTPSHQVTQMGQEVILRCVPISNHLYFYWYRQILGQKVEFLVSFYNNEISEKSEIFDDQFSVERPDGSNFTLKIRSTKLEDSAMYFCASSAGPDEQFFGPGTRLTVL.

This clone is deemed medium-sized. The chain carries TRBV2 and TRBJ2-7, with D unclear. V was clipped by 4 bases and J by 0 bases, with 10 bases between them. The germline gives CDR1 SNHLY, CDR2 FYNNEI. The CDR3 sequence is 14 residues long. For the CDR3, the DNA is TGTGCCAGCAGTGGGAGCAGGAGCTCCTACGAGCAGTACTTC. Amino acid sequence: CASSGSRSSYEQYF.

This clone is a singleton in its sample. This chain uses TRBV4-2 with TRBJ2-1, with D uncertain. The ends were cut back, 0 bases at V and 5 bases at J, with 11 bases in the middle. This CDR3 has 15 amino acids. CDR1 and CDR2 (germline): LGHNA, YNFKEQ. The CDR3 is CASSQDPQHHNEQFF. DNA for the CDR3: TGTGCCAGCAGCCAAGACCCACAGCATCACAATGAGCAGTTCTTC.

This clone has a single count. The gene calls are TRBV9 and TRBJ2-2; 10 nucleotides agree with TRBD2. Germline V gives CDR1 SGDLS, CDR2 YYNGEE. The CDR3 covers 18 residues. V trimming: 2 bases; J trimming: 2 bases; junction bases outside the gene matches: 9. DNA of the CDR3: TGTGCCAGCAGCGTTCGACTAGCGGGCCACTCTAACACCGGGGAGCTGTTTTTT. Protein: CASSVRLAGHSNTGELFF.

CDR3 sequence: CASSPDGTGLYEQYF. CDR3 DNA sequence: TGTGCCAGCAGCCCTGACGGGACAGGCCTCTACGAGCAGTACTTC. The rearrangement uses TRBV16 and TRBJ2-7; 8 bases map to TRBD1. The length of the CDR3 is 15 residues. Per the germline V gene, CDR1 is KGHSY and CDR2 is FQNENV. With 4 bases clipped from V and 3 bases from J, the junction kept 8 bases outside the gene matches.